The 28 T cell receptor beta chains listed next were all sequenced from one sample in a study of cytomegalovirus exposure and HLA in healthy donors. The study ran its PCR with 60 Vbeta and 13 Jbeta primers. The repertoire was sequenced with immunoSEQ multiplex PCR; TCRdb's copy has only in-frame clones and lacks some. The ten most abundant clones cover approximately 1.8% of a sample with approximately 40,000 clones. Sequencing input: PBMCs. The receptors were sampled from a woman in her twenties or thirties in good health and CMV-seronegative.

The chain is built from TRBV28 and TRBJ2-2, with a possible D match to TRBD2 (5 bases). CDR3 size: 15 residues. Germline assignment: CDR1 MDHEN and CDR2 SYDVKM. V gave up 4 bases and J gave up 6 bases, with 15 bases separating them. CDR3 loop: CASSSPPAGAGELFF. The CDR3 coding sequence is TGTGCCAGCAGTTCACCCCCCGCGGGCGCCGGGGAGCTGTTTTTT.

The genes are TRBV6-1 and TRBJ1-3; a weak D match, TRBD1 (5 bases). Trimming left V 8 bases short and J 0 bases short, with 11 bases between. This CDR3 contains 14 residues. Germline CDR1 reads MNHNS; CDR2 reads SASEGT. The CDR3 here is CASQQGSSGNTIYF. In DNA form, the CDR3 reads TGTGCCAGCCAGCAGGGAAGCTCTGGAAACACCATATATTTT.

The chain employs TRBV5-1 and TRBJ2-1; 12 bases match TRBD2. The CDR3 spans 17 residues. J lost 5 bases, V lost 4 bases, and 10 bases had no gene match. Per germline, CDR1 SGHRS and CDR2 YFSETQ. CDR3 loop: CASSLNLAGGNDNEQFF. In nucleotides, the CDR3 is TGCGCCAGCAGCCTAAATCTAGCGGGAGGGAACGACAATGAGCAGTTCTTC.

The J gene is TRBJ2-5, the V gene TRBV10-3, with D possibly TRBD2 on 5 matching bases. Germline assignment: CDR1 ENHRY and CDR2 SYGVKD. Trimming cost V 6 bases and J 5 bases, with 19 bases left between them. CDR3 length: 15 amino acids. CDR3 nucleotides: TGTGCCATCAGGGGGATCGGGGTATTAGGGGAGACCCAGTACTTC. Translating gives CAIRGIGVLGETQYF.

V is TRBV6-6 and J is TRBJ1-5; no clear D gene. Deletions cut 8 bases from V and 0 bases from J, with 11 bases between. This CDR3 comprises 14 residues. Germline loops: CDR1 MNHNY, CDR2 SVGAGI (reference sequence). The CDR3 nucleotides are TGTGCCAGCCTCCAGGCTTATAGCAATCAGCCCCAGCATTTT. Its translation: CASLQAYSNQPQHF.

This chain links TRBV18 with TRBJ1-1, with 7 bases that match TRBD1. The CDR3 is made up of 13 amino acids. The J segment lost 2 bases and the V segment lost 10 bases, leaving 7 bases of the junction unmatched. Per germline, CDR1 KGHSH and CDR2 LQKENI. The CDR3 DNA reads TGTGCCACATCAAGGGACAGAAACACTGAAGCTTTCTTT. This codes for CATSRDRNTEAFF.

The chain uses TRBV13 and TRBJ1-2; no clear D gene. Trimming took 5 bases from V and 10 from J, leaving 23 bases between them. This CDR3 comprises 15 residues. Germline V lookup: CDR1 PRHDT, CDR2 FYEKMQ (reference sequence). This chain's CDR3 is CASSLRGVRLGLYTF. CDR3 in DNA: TGTGCCAGCAGCCTCCGCGGGGTACGTTTAGGGCTCTACACCTTC.

The chain joins TRBV6-1 to TRBJ2-1; 9 bases are a match to TRBD2. The CDR3 spans 14 residues. Trimming took 6 bases from V and 5 from J; bases not matched to a gene: 5. Germline V gene lookup returns CDR1 MNHNS and CDR2 SASEGT. CDR3 region: CASRLAGADNEQFF. The DNA for the CDR3 is TGTGCCAGCAGATTAGCGGGAGCCGACAATGAGCAGTTCTTC.

This sequence joins TRBV2 and TRBJ1-5; D remains unclear. Between the trimmed V and J ends, which lost 5 bases and 4 bases, there was a span of 12 bases. The CDR3 is 14 amino acids. Germline loops: CDR1 SNHLY, CDR2 FYNNEI. This chain's CDR3 is CASSKPRGNQPQHF. CDR3 in DNA: TGTGCCAGCAGTAAGCCCCGAGGGAATCAGCCCCAGCATTTT.

Here the CDR3 reads CAWNVVLGANVLTF. The CDR3 bases are TGTGCCTGGAATGTCGTACTGGGGGCCAACGTCCTGACTTTC. The chain has TRBV30 and TRBJ2-6; D unclear. V lost 4 bases and J lost 4, with 11 bases in between. From germline, CDR1 is GTSNPN and CDR2 SVGIG (reference sequence). The CDR3 is 14 amino acids.

This chain connects TRBV9 to TRBJ1-1; 9 bases map to TRBD1. The CDR3 consists of 15 residues. After removal of 0 bases from V and 5 bases from J, the junction contained 5 bases not matched to a gene. Per germline, CDR1 SGDLS and CDR2 YYNGEE. The CDR3 region has the DNA TGTGCCAGCAGCGTAGTCGACAGGGGGACAACTGAAGCTTTCTTT. Its protein is CASSVVDRGTTEAFF.

Notes on this clone: One end of the junction is discordant with germline, which a read error may explain. The V and J genes are TRBV9 and TRBJ2-1; 9 bases align to TRBD2. The CDR3 covers 16 residues. The germline V gene has CDR1 SGDLS and CDR2 YYNGEE. CDR3 loop: CASSASGTSSNNEQFF. CDR3 sequence (DNA): TGTGCCAGCAGCGCGTCCGGGACTAGCTCCAACAATGAGCAGTTCTTC.

This chain connects TRBV4-1 to TRBJ1-1; D possibly corresponds to TRBD1 (6 bases). The CDR3 sequence is 14 residues long. Germline V lookup: CDR1 MGHRA, CDR2 YSYEKL. The germline V and J ends were trimmed by 1 base and 8 bases, with 14 bases remaining between them. In nucleotides, the CDR3 is TGCGCCAGCAGCCAAGTGGGACAAAGGAGGGAAGCTTTCTTT. Encoded protein: CASSQVGQRREAFF.

The V gene is TRBV9, the J gene TRBJ2-7, with 13 bases that match TRBD2. V lost 3 bases and J lost 0; bases outside the gene matches: 3. The germline V gene has CDR1 SGDLS and CDR2 YYNGEE. The CDR3 is 16 amino acids. The CDR3 DNA sequence: TGTGCCAGCAGCGGACTAGCGGGAGGTCCCTCCTACGAGCAGTACTTC. It translates to CASSGLAGGPSYEQYF.

This chain connects TRBV10-2 to TRBJ1-5, with D possibly being TRBD1 (6 bases). The germline V gene encodes CDR1 WSHSY and CDR2 SAAADI. Trimming left V 3 bases short and J 5 bases short, with 11 bases between. There are 14 residues in the CDR3. CDR3 nucleotides: TGCGCCAGCAGTGATACAGGGTCATATCAGCCCCAGCATTTT. This encodes CASSDTGSYQPQHF.

V and J are TRBV9 and TRBJ1-3; tentative D call: TRBD1 (6 bases). Germline CDR1 and CDR2: SGDLS and YYNGEE. V shed 0 bases and J shed 0 bases, with 7 bases lying between them. This CDR3 spans 15 amino acids. The CDR3 loop is CASSVGDISGNTIYF. DNA for the CDR3: TGTGCCAGCAGCGTAGGGGACATCTCTGGAAACACCATATATTTT.

This chain links TRBV20-1 with TRBJ2-7; 12 bases are a match to TRBD2. Per germline, CDR1 DFQATT and CDR2 SNEGSKA (reference sequence). Trimming cost V 6 bases and J 10 bases; bases outside gene matches: 4. CDR3 length: 11 residues. CDR3 region: CSAGLAGTQYF. Here the CDR3 DNA reads TGCAGTGCCGGACTAGCGGGAACACAGTACTTC.

The CDR3 here is CASSQVIGAHSGNTIYF. The DNA for the CDR3 is TGCGCCAGCAGCCAAGTAATAGGAGCTCACTCTGGAAACACCATATATTTT. The rearrangement links TRBV4-1 to TRBJ1-3; no definite D call. The CDR3 contains 17 residues. Germline loops: CDR1 MGHRA, CDR2 YSYEKL. V shed 1 base and J shed 0 bases, with 13 bases lying between them.

This sequence joins TRBV6-5 and TRBJ2-3; the D gene is possibly TRBD2 (5 bases). This CDR3 has 16 amino acids. Germline loops: CDR1 MNHEY, CDR2 SVGAGI. V was cut by 4 bases and J by 5 bases, with 19 bases left in between. The CDR3 nucleotides read TGTGCCAGCAGTTCCCGCCCCCGGGGTTCAGGAGATACGCAGTATTTT. This codes for CASSSRPRGSGDTQYF.

The gene calls are TRBV6-5 and TRBJ2-2; TRBD2 is a possible D gene (5 bases). Looked up from germline, CDR1 is MNHEY and CDR2 is SVGAGI. Trimming removed 5 bases at V and 0 bases at J, with 10 bases between. CDR3 length: 15 residues. Written as DNA, the CDR3 is TGTGCCAGCAGTCGGACTGTGTCGAACACCGGGGAGCTGTTTTTT. Residues: CASSRTVSNTGELFF.

The chain has TRBV29-1 and TRBJ1-2; no firm D call. The germline V gene encodes CDR1 SQVTM and CDR2 ANQGSEA. Trimming took 2 bases from V and 7 from J, leaving 8 bases between them. CDR3 size: 11 residues. The chain's CDR3 is CSVESVGGYTF. CDR3 coding DNA: TGCAGCGTTGAAAGCGTGGGTGGCTACACCTTC. Supplemented by reference TRBV29-1 and TRBJ1-2, the full variable domain reads SAVISQKPSRDICQRGTSLTIQCQVDSQVTMMFWYRQQPGQSLTLIATANQGSEATYESGFVIDKFPISRPNLTFSTLTVSNMSPEDSSIYLCSVESVGGYTFGSGTRLTVV.

This rearrangement joins TRBV6-5 to TRBJ1-1; D perhaps matches TRBD1 (5 bases). Germline loops: CDR1 MNHEY, CDR2 SVGAGI. The CDR3 sequence is 15 residues long. Deletions cut 0 bases from V and 3 bases from J, with 11 bases between. The CDR3 sequence is CASSYSGRADTEAFF. The CDR3 DNA is TGTGCCAGCAGTTACTCGGGCAGGGCGGACACTGAAGCTTTCTTT.

With respect to this clone: Germline is not matched at one junction end, which may reflect a read error. The CDR3 DNA reads TGTGCCAGCAGCCAAGGAAAAGGGCGGACTAGCGGGAGGGACTCCGACAATGAGCAGTTCTTC. Translating gives CASSQGKGRTSGRDSDNEQFF. The chain employs TRBV4-2 and TRBJ2-1; 15 positions agree with TRBD2. The germline CDR1 and CDR2 sequences are LGHNA and YNFKEQ. This CDR3 region has 21 residues.

The V and J genes are TRBV5-4 and TRBJ2-7; 9 bases are a match to TRBD2. The CDR3 has 16 amino acids. V lost 4 bases and J lost 2; bases outside the gene matches: 10. Germline assignment: CDR1 SGHNT and CDR2 YYREEE (reference sequence). The CDR3 nucleotides are TGTGCCAGCAGCGCGGGGTCGACTAGCGGCCCCTACGAGCAGTACTTC. This gives the protein CASSAGSTSGPYEQYF. Full variable domain (missing parts from reference TRBV5-4 and TRBJ2-7): ETGVTQSPTHLIKTRGQQVTLRCSSQSGHNTVSWYQQALGQGPQFIFQYYREEENGRGNFPPRFSGLQFPNYSSELNVNALELDDSALYLCASSAGSTSGPYEQYFGPGTRLTVT.

The chain uses TRBV19 and TRBJ2-7, with D perhaps matching TRBD1 (7 bases). The CDR3 extends over 14 amino acids. V shed 4 bases and J shed 5 bases, with 15 bases lying between them. The V gene's germline CDR1 is LNHDA and CDR2 SQIVND (reference sequence). The CDR3 region is CASSRQGGTDEQYF. In DNA form, the CDR3 reads TGTGCCAGTAGTAGACAGGGAGGTACGGACGAGCAGTACTTC.

This chain connects TRBV18 to TRBJ1-2; D gene uncertain. The V gene lost 3 bases and the J gene lost 4 bases, with 12 bases spanning the gap. The CDR3 extends over 14 amino acids. Germline V gene sequence: CDR1 KGHSH, CDR2 LQKENI. The CDR3, as DNA: TGTGCCAGCTCACCGCCCGGGAACCTCTATGGCTACACCTTC. As protein: CASSPPGNLYGYTF.

The gene calls are TRBV5-1 and TRBJ1-2, with TRBD1 matching 10 bases. The CDR3 is 14 residues long. V was pared by 4 bases and J by 8 bases, with 8 bases of the junction left unmatched. CDR1 is SGHRS and CDR2 is YFSETQ in the germline V gene. This CDR3 is CASSPDRGQGGYTF. CDR3 coding DNA: TGCGCCAGCAGCCCTGACAGGGGGCAAGGGGGCTACACCTTC.

The CDR3 nucleotides are TGTGCCAGTTTACCCACATTGGCGGGAGCTACCTACAATGAGCAGTTCTTC. This codes for CASLPTLAGATYNEQFF. The chain is built from TRBV30 and TRBJ2-1; 7 bases are shared with TRBD2. Germline V CDR1 and CDR2: GTSNPN, SVGIG (reference sequence). Unmatched junction bases numbered 18, after V lost 8 bases and J lost 2 bases. This CDR3 spans 17 amino acids. The whole variable domain, remainder taken from reference TRBV30 and TRBJ2-1, is SQTIHQWPATLVQPVGSPLSLECTVEGTSNPNLYWYRQAAGRGLQLLFYSVGIGQISSEVPQNLSASRPQDRQFILSSKKLLLSDSGFYLCASLPTLAGATYNEQFFGPGTRLTVL.